The source of this T cell receptor beta chain is a study of OX40 agonist ivuxolimab in advanced cancers. Trimming shortened V by 3 bases and J by 4 bases, and 3 bases separated the two germline ends. The CDR3 covers 11 residues. CDR1 is SGHAT, CDR2 FQNNGV, per germline. Only in-frame clones appear in the TCRdb table, and some are missing; sequencing was by immunoSEQ multiplex PCR. The sample contains over 20,000 clones, around nine tenths of which appear only once. The chain employs TRBV11-2 and TRBJ1-1; D not resolved. Source: CD4+ or CD8+ T cells sorted from blood, taken in a trial of the OX40 agonist ivuxolimab. The sequence came from an adult with an advanced solid tumor such as melanoma, head and neck, liver or kidney cancer. The CDR3 bases are TGTGCCAGCAGCTTGTTCACTGAAGCTTTCTTT. Protein sequence: CASSLFTEAFF.